The T cell receptor beta chain under discussion was sequenced for a study of blood T cell repertoires in COVID-19. Assay: immunoSEQ multiplex PCR; the TCRdb copy retains only in-frame clones and omits some. The table includes roughly 180,000 clones, approximately 82% detected once. The CDR3 totals 14 residues. V was cut by 6 bases and J by 4 bases, with 15 bases left in between. The germline V gene has CDR1 MNHEY and CDR2 SMNVEV (reference sequence). V gene TRBV27 combines with J gene TRBJ1-1, with a possible D match to TRBD1 (6 bases). This receptor was obtained from a woman older than 75 with active or convalescent COVID-19. Material: peripheral blood. In nucleotides, the CDR3 is TGTGCCAGCAGCGTTCGGCGGGGGCCCACTGAAGCTTTCTTT. Its translation is CASSVRRGPTEAFF.